The 30 T cell receptor beta chains below all came from one sample that was sequenced in a study of blood T cell repertoires in COVID-19. The protocol was immunoSEQ multiplex PCR, while the TCRdb copy is restricted to in-frame clones and leaves out a portion. This table holds approximately 130,000 clones, 75% to 90% found once. The source material was peripheral blood. The receptor source for this set is a woman in her forties or fifties who had recovered from COVID-19.

The chain is built from TRBV7-9 and TRBJ2-5; TRBD1 aligns across 9 bases. The CDR3 has 12 amino acids. Germline loops: CDR1 SEHNR, CDR2 FQNEAQ (reference sequence). Trimming took 9 bases from V and 4 from J; bases not matched to a gene: 3. This CDR3 is CASGTGRETQYF. In DNA, the CDR3 is TGTGCCAGTGGGACAGGGCGAGAGACCCAGTACTTC.

V is TRBV5-1 and J is TRBJ1-3; TRBD1 might be the D (5 bases). Trimming removed 0 bases from V and 4 bases from J, with 11 bases in between. This CDR3 is built from 15 residues. Per germline, CDR1 SGHRS and CDR2 YFSETQ. This chain's CDR3 is CASSLAQGYGNTIYF. The CDR3, as DNA: TGCGCCAGCAGCTTGGCCCAGGGATACGGAAACACCATATATTTT.

This rearrangement joins TRBV5-5 to TRBJ2-1; D unclear. With 1 base removed from V and 6 bases from J, the gap between germline ends came to 14 bases. CDR1 is SGHKS and CDR2 is YYEKEE in the germline V gene (reference sequence). The CDR3 has 15 residues. This CDR3 reads CASSLMALLPNEQFF. The CDR3 region has the DNA TGTGCCAGCAGCTTGATGGCCCTCCTCCCCAATGAGCAGTTCTTC.

V and J are TRBV28 and TRBJ1-2, with no clear D. The germline CDR1 and CDR2 sequences are MDHEN and SYDVKM. The CDR3 has 14 residues. V was cut by 6 bases and J by 4 bases, with 15 bases left in between. The DNA for the CDR3 is TGTGCCAGCAGCCTCGCCATCCGAGGCTATGGCTACACCTTC. This sequence encodes CASSLAIRGYGYTF.

The chain links TRBV5-5 to TRBJ2-7; 8 bases line up with TRBD1. The J segment lost 0 bases and the V segment lost 4 bases, leaving 3 bases of the junction unmatched. The CDR3 spans 14 residues. Germline V lookup: CDR1 SGHKS, CDR2 YYEKEE (reference sequence). In DNA, the CDR3 is TGTGCCAGCAGCAGACAGGGGTTCTCCTACGAGCAGTACTTC. Protein: CASSRQGFSYEQYF.

Concerning this clone itself: Other DNA sequences in the same sample also yield this CDR3. This chain connects TRBV19 to TRBJ1-5; D unclear. The germline V gene encodes CDR1 LNHDA and CDR2 SQIVND (reference sequence). The CDR3 has 15 residues. Trimming removed 1 base at V and 2 bases at J, with 9 bases between. The CDR3 sequence: CASSIVPGGNQPQHF. DNA of the CDR3: TGTGCCAGTAGTATAGTGCCGGGAGGCAATCAGCCCCAGCATTTT.

In this sample, this clone turned up once. The J gene is TRBJ1-4, the V gene TRBV19, with 7 bases that match TRBD1. The CDR3 totals 14 residues. V was clipped by 7 bases and J by 6 bases; unmatched bases: 8. Germline loops: CDR1 LNHDA, CDR2 SQIVND (reference sequence). The CDR3 coding sequence is TGTGCCAGTACCCGGGGGACAGAGGATGAAAAACTGTTTTTT. Translated, it gives CASTRGTEDEKLFF. The complete variable domain, with remaining parts taken from reference TRBV19 and TRBJ1-4, reads DGGITQSPKYLFRKEGQNVTLSCEQNLNHDAMYWYRQDPGQGLRLIYYSQIVNDFQKGDIAEGYSVSREKKESFPLTVTSAQKNPTAFYLCASTRGTEDEKLFFGSGTQLSVL.

The chain is built from TRBV6-6 and TRBJ1-5; TRBD1 matches 8 bases. The CDR3 spans 16 residues. Germline V lookup: CDR1 MNHNY, CDR2 SVGAGI (reference sequence). Trimming at V came to 5 bases and at J to 0 bases, leaving 6 bases not matched to a gene. CDR3: CASSMTGDVSNQPQHF. For the CDR3, the DNA is TGTGCCAGCAGTATGACAGGGGATGTTAGCAATCAGCCCCAGCATTTT.

The genes are TRBV2 and TRBJ2-3; 8 bases line up with TRBD2. Germline V gene data show CDR1 as SNHLY and CDR2 as FYNNEI. Trimming cost V 3 bases and J 9 bases; bases outside gene matches: 11. CDR3 length equals 15 residues. Here the CDR3 reads CASSEAGRAGRTQYF. In DNA form, the CDR3 reads TGTGCCAGCAGTGAGGCCGGGAGGGCCGGCCGGACGCAGTATTTT.

V and J are TRBV19 and TRBJ1-1; D is possibly TRBD1 (5 bases). CDR3 size: 15 residues. The V gene lost 1 base and the J gene lost 2 bases, with 11 bases spanning the gap. Germline CDR1 is LNHDA and CDR2 is SQIVND (reference sequence). The DNA of the CDR3 is TGTGCCAGTAGTATAGGAGGGAGGGGAAACACTGAAGCTTTCTTT. Protein: CASSIGGRGNTEAFF.

This chain joins TRBV5-1 and TRBJ1-1; perhaps TRBD1 as D (5 bases). V lost 3 bases and J 5 bases, leaving 11 bases between the germline ends. The CDR3 is 13 amino acids. CDR1 and CDR2 from the germline V gene are SGHRS and YFSETQ. This CDR3 reads CASSSEGLTEAFF. The CDR3 bases are TGCGCCAGCAGCTCGGAGGGGCTAACTGAAGCTTTCTTT.

Written as DNA, the CDR3 is TGTGCCAGCAGCCCTTCGAGCGCGACAGATACGCAGTATTTT. This encodes CASSPSSATDTQYF. This chain joins TRBV3-1 (or the pseudogene TRBV3-2) and TRBJ2-3; D call uncertain. CDR1 is LGHDT and CDR2 is YNNKEL in the germline V gene (reference sequence). This CDR3 has 14 residues. With 4 bases removed from V and 3 bases from J, the gap between germline ends came to 11 bases.

This chain uses TRBV9 with TRBJ1-1; 10 bases fit TRBD1. This CDR3 contains 13 residues. CDR1 SGDLS and CDR2 YYNGEE come from the germline V gene. V dropped 4 bases and J dropped 9; count of bases not matched to a gene: 6. CDR3 bases: TGTGCCAGCAGCCTACTGGACAGGGGGAAAGCTTTCTTT. Translated: CASSLLDRGKAFF.

This clone was picked up a small number of times. The rearrangement links TRBV5-4 to TRBJ2-7; 8 nucleotides align to TRBD1. The CDR3 has 12 amino acids. The trim removed 4 bases at V and 4 bases at J, leaving 1 base unmatched. Germline V gives CDR1 SGHNT, CDR2 YYREEE (reference sequence). CDR3 DNA sequence: TGTGCCAGCAGCCGGGACAGGTACGAGCAGTACTTC. Protein product: CASSRDRYEQYF.

This clone has only one observation. This rearrangement joins TRBV7-2 to TRBJ2-1, with TRBD2 matching over 10 bases. CDR1 is SGHTA, CDR2 FQGNSA, per germline. With 8 bases clipped from V and 3 bases from J, the junction kept 1 base outside the gene matches. CDR3 length equals 13 residues. The CDR3 reads CASRTSGYNEQFF. DNA for the CDR3: TGTGCCAGCCGGACTAGCGGCTACAATGAGCAGTTCTTC.

This chain links TRBV7-9 with TRBJ2-7; the D gene is possibly TRBD2 (6 bases). Germline V gene lookup returns CDR1 SEHNR and CDR2 FQNEAQ (reference sequence). The CDR3 length is 13 residues. With 4 bases removed from V and 0 bases from J, the gap between germline ends came to 7 bases. CDR3 amino acids: CASSSGVSYEQYF. In nucleotides, the CDR3 is TGTGCCAGCAGCTCGGGAGTCTCCTACGAGCAGTACTTC.

The chain recombines TRBV7-2 with TRBJ1-6; no definite D call. V was clipped by 5 bases and J by 9 bases, with 11 bases between them. The CDR3 loop spans 13 amino acids. CDR1 and CDR2 (germline): SGHTA, FQGNSA. The CDR3 here is CASSPPGGSPLHF. As DNA, the CDR3 is TGTGCCAGCAGCCCGCCGGGTGGTTCACCCCTCCACTTT.

V gene TRBV7-9 combines with J gene TRBJ1-1, with D perhaps matching TRBD1 (6 bases). The CDR3 is 14 residues long. Per the germline V gene, CDR1 is SEHNR and CDR2 is FQNEAQ (reference sequence). V was clipped by 3 bases and J by 5 bases, with 13 bases between them. Written as DNA, the CDR3 is TGTGCCAGCAGCTTCCAGGGGAAGGTTACTGAAGCTTTCTTT. It specifies CASSFQGKVTEAFF.

The chain has TRBV7-9 and TRBJ2-5, with D tentatively TRBD2 (6 bases). This CDR3 is built from 18 residues. The V gene's germline CDR1 is SEHNR and CDR2 FQNEAQ (reference sequence). V lost 1 base and J 2 bases, leaving 20 bases between the germline ends. The chain's CDR3 is CASSLGRGGRLHQETQYF. Here the CDR3 DNA reads TGTGCCAGCAGCTTAGGGAGGGGAGGACGGCTTCATCAAGAGACCCAGTACTTC.

The chain's CDR3 is CASSGQGFGQPQHF. CDR3 in DNA: TGTGCCAGCTCCGGACAGGGGTTCGGTCAGCCCCAGCATTTT. The rearrangement joins TRBV14 to TRBJ1-5; 9 nucleotides match TRBD1. The V gene end was trimmed by 8 bases and the J gene end by 6 bases; junction bases not matched to a gene: 8. The CDR3 is 14 residues long. CDR1 is SGHDN and CDR2 is FVKESK in the germline V gene.

This clone was counted once. The V gene is TRBV27, the J gene TRBJ1-2, with 12 nucleotides matching TRBD1. This CDR3 spans 14 amino acids. CDR1 and CDR2 (germline): MNHEY, SMNVEV (reference sequence). The trim removed 8 bases at V and 5 bases at J, leaving 6 bases unmatched. Here the CDR3 reads CASGRDRGLYGYTF. The CDR3 nucleotides are TGTGCCAGCGGCCGGGACAGGGGGCTATATGGCTACACCTTC.

The rearrangement links TRBV27 to TRBJ2-7; 10 nucleotides align to TRBD1. The CDR3 is 14 amino acids. The germline gives CDR1 MNHEY, CDR2 SMNVEV (reference sequence). Trimming cost V 6 bases and J 7 bases; bases outside gene matches: 9. The CDR3 region has the DNA TGTGCCAGCAGACGGCCGGGACAGGGGCTTGAGCAGTACTTC. It encodes CASRRPGQGLEQYF.

V is TRBV30 and J is TRBJ2-5; no reliable D call. V was shortened by 2 bases and J by 5 bases, with 9 bases between the two germline ends. The CDR3 is 12 amino acids. CDR1 is GTSNPN and CDR2 is SVGIG in the germline V gene (reference sequence). As DNA, the CDR3 is TGTGCCTGGAGTCTAACCTTGGAGACCCAGTACTTC. The encoded protein is CAWSLTLETQYF.

The rearrangement uses TRBV25-1 and TRBJ1-1; D uncertain. V was cut by 3 bases and J by 1 base, with 12 bases left in between. This CDR3 has 15 amino acids. CDR1 MGHDK and CDR2 SYGVNS come from the germline V gene. CDR3 nucleotides: TGTGCCAGCAGTGATCTGAGGGCACCGAACACTGAAGCTTTCTTT. Protein: CASSDLRAPNTEAFF.

The chain couples TRBV6-2 or TRBV6-3 to TRBJ1-5, with TRBD1 matching 9 bases. CDR3 length: 14 residues. Germline V gene data show CDR1 as MNHEY and CDR2 as SVGEGT. V shed 2 bases, J shed 7 bases, and the junction held 3 bases outside the gene matches. The CDR3 sequence is CASSYTGGSQPQHF. In DNA, the CDR3 is TGTGCCAGCAGTTACACAGGGGGCTCCCAGCCCCAGCATTTT.

This clone was seen a single time. The chain joins TRBV19 to TRBJ2-2, with TRBD1 identical over 10 bases. Trimming removed 5 bases from V and 7 bases from J; junction bases left unmatched: 4. This CDR3 contains 14 residues. Germline V gene data show CDR1 as LNHDA and CDR2 as SQIVND (reference sequence). The CDR3 DNA sequence: TGTGCCAGTAGTCGACAGGGGGCCGGCGGGGAGCTGTTTTTT. It yields the protein CASSRQGAGGELFF.

The chain combines TRBV4-2 with TRBJ2-1; tentatively, D is TRBD1 (6 bases). The CDR3 spans 17 residues. Germline V lookup: CDR1 LGHNA, CDR2 YNFKEQ. V was clipped by 2 bases and J by 3 bases, with 17 bases between them. The CDR3 coding sequence is TGTGCCAGCAGCCAACATATCCGGGACACCAGCTACAATGAGCAGTTCTTC. It yields the protein CASSQHIRDTSYNEQFF.

V is TRBV20-1 and J is TRBJ1-2; D gene ambiguous. The V gene's germline CDR1 is DFQATT and CDR2 SNEGSKA (reference sequence). Trimming cost V 3 bases and J 0 bases, with 8 bases left between them. This CDR3 contains 13 residues. In nucleotides, the CDR3 is TGCAGTGCTAGTCCCCGAGCTAACTATGGCTACACCTTC. This translates into CSASPRANYGYTF.

The rearrangement uses TRBV29-1 and TRBJ2-3, with a possible D match to TRBD1 (5 bases). Trimming stripped 3 bases from V and 6 bases from J, with 10 bases between. This CDR3 comprises 12 residues. Germline V lookup: CDR1 SQVTM, CDR2 ANQGSEA. The CDR3 nucleotides are TGCAGCGTTGACCCAGGGCCCGATACGCAGTATTTT. Translation gives CSVDPGPDTQYF.

J is TRBJ1-2 and V is TRBV11-2; D is uncertain. Trimming pared 5 bases from V and 3 bases from J, leaving 10 bases between. The CDR3 consists of 13 residues. CDR1 is SGHAT, CDR2 FQNNGV, per germline. CDR3 residues: CASSDNSYYGYTF. CDR3 DNA: TGTGCCAGCAGCGATAACAGTTACTATGGCTACACCTTC.